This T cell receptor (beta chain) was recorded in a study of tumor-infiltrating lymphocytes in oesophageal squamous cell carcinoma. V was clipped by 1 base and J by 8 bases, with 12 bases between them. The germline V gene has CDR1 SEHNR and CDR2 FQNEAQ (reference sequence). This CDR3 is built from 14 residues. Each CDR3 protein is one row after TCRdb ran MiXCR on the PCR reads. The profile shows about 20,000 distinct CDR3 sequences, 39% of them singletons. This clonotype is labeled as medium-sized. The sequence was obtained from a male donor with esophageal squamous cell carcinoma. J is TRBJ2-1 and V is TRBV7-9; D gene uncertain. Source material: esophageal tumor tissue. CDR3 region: CASSLEAPAHEQFF. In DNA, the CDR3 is TGTGCCAGCAGCTTAGAGGCTCCAGCCCATGAGCAGTTCTTC. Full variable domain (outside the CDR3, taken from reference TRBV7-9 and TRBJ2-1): DTGVSQNPRHKITKRGQNVTFRCDPISEHNRLYWYRQTLGQGPEFLTYFQNEAQLEKSRLLSDRFSAERPKGSFSTLEIQRTEQGDSAMYLCASSLEAPAHEQFFGPGTRLTVL.